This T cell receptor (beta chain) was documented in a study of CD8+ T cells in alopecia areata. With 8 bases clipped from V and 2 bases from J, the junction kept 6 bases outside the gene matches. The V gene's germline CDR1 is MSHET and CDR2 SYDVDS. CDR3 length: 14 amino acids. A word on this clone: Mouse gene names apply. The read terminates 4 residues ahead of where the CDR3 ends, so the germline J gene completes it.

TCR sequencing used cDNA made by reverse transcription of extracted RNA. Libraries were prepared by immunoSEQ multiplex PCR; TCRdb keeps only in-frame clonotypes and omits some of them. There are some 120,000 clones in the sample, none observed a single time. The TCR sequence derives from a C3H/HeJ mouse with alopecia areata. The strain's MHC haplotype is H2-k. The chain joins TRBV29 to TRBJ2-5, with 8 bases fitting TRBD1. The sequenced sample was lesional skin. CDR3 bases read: TGTGCTAGCTCTGGACAGGGCCCCCAAGAC. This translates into CASSGQGPQD. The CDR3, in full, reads CASSGQGPQDTQYF.